These 16 T cell receptor beta chains share one sample of origin, sequenced in a study of blood T cell repertoires in COVID-19. The assay was immunoSEQ multiplex PCR, and TCRdb's table has in-frame clones only and misses some. The data show 170,000 or so clones, with approximately 90% seen just once and about 0.54% held by the top ten. Sequencing was performed on peripheral blood. These TCRs come from a man in his fifties with acute or convalescent COVID-19.

J is TRBJ2-5 and V is TRBV6-5, with D unresolved. Germline CDR1 MNHEY, CDR2 SVGAGI. The CDR3 extends over 12 amino acids. Between the trimmed V and J ends, which lost 6 bases and 2 bases, there was a span of 7 bases. In DNA, the CDR3 is TGTGCCAGCAGCGACTGGCAAGAGACCCAGTACTTC. Amino acid sequence: CASSDWQETQYF.

The CDR3 region has the DNA TGTGCCAGCAGTGAGGTGATGCCCCGGGGCTATGGCTACACCTTC. Protein: CASSEVMPRGYGYTF. V usage is TRBV2 and J usage is TRBJ1-2; the D is unclear. This CDR3 comprises 15 residues. Trimming stripped 3 bases from V and 4 bases from J, with 15 bases between. The germline V gene encodes CDR1 SNHLY and CDR2 FYNNEI.

This rearrangement joins TRBV7-2 to TRBJ2-7; 8 bases agree with TRBD1. CDR1 SGHTA and CDR2 FQGNSA come from the germline V gene. V was clipped by 1 base and J by 3 bases; unmatched bases: 2. The CDR3 has 14 amino acids. The CDR3 spells CASSLGQGNYEQYV. The CDR3 coding sequence is TGTGCCAGCAGCTTAGGACAGGGGAACTACGAGCAGTACGTC.

The chain recombines TRBV4-1 with TRBJ1-6; 9 nucleotides align to TRBD1. This CDR3 has 15 residues. From germline, CDR1 is MGHRA and CDR2 YSYEKL. The V gene end was trimmed by 1 base and the J gene end by 9 bases; junction bases not matched to a gene: 4. The CDR3 DNA is TGCGCCAGCAGCCAAGGGGACAGGGATGGTTCACCCCTCCACTTT. Encoded protein: CASSQGDRDGSPLHF.

The chain links TRBV27 to TRBJ2-7, with D unclear. The CDR3 covers 10 residues. The germline V gene encodes CDR1 MNHEY and CDR2 SMNVEV (reference sequence). Trimming cost V 4 bases and J 6 bases, with 4 bases left between them. CDR3 coding DNA: TGTGCCAGCAGTTCTCTCGAGCAGTACTTC. Encoded protein: CASSSLEQYF.

V and J are TRBV9 and TRBJ2-1; a possible D gene is TRBD2 (5 bases). Germline V CDR1 and CDR2: SGDLS, YYNGEE. The CDR3 totals 14 residues. Between the trimmed V and J ends, which lost 0 bases and 6 bases, there was a span of 10 bases. CDR3 sequence: CASSVGVGSNEQFF. The CDR3 bases are TGTGCCAGCAGCGTAGGAGTAGGGAGCAATGAGCAGTTCTTC.

The chain carries TRBV12-3 or TRBV12-4 and TRBJ2-7; no definite D call. The V gene lost 6 bases and the J gene lost 0 bases, with 6 bases spanning the gap. The CDR3 contains 12 residues. Written as DNA, the CDR3 is TGTGCCAGCAGCCCCAGCTCCTACGAGCAGTACGTC. Protein sequence: CASSPSSYEQYV.

V and J are TRBV4-3 and TRBJ2-3; the D gene is possibly TRBD2 (5 bases). This CDR3 is 17 amino acids long. Germline assignment: CDR1 LGHNA and CDR2 YSLEER. Between the trimmed V and J ends, which lost 0 bases and 2 bases, there was a span of 15 bases. CDR3 bases: TGCGCCAGCAGCCAAGATTGGAGGCTATCAGACACAGATACGCAGTATTTT. Protein product: CASSQDWRLSDTDTQYF.

This chain uses TRBV7-2 with TRBJ2-5; TRBD2 might be the D (5 bases). Trimming stripped 7 bases from V and 5 bases from J, with 23 bases between. CDR3 size: 16 residues. CDR1 is SGHTA and CDR2 is FQGNSA in the germline V gene. Here the CDR3 reads CASTPVVGADWETQYF. The CDR3 bases are TGTGCCAGCACCCCGGTGGTGGGAGCGGATTGGGAGACCCAGTACTTC.

The CDR3 spells CASSMGTSELNEQYF. The CDR3 nucleotides are TGTGCCAGTAGTATGGGGACTAGCGAGTTGAACGAGCAGTACTTC. The gene calls are TRBV19 and TRBJ2-7; 10 bases match TRBD2. Trimming cost V 3 bases and J 5 bases; bases outside gene matches: 7. CDR1 and CDR2 (germline): LNHDA, SQIVND (reference sequence). The CDR3 sequence is 15 residues long. The full variable domain, completed using reference TRBV19 and TRBJ2-7, is DGGITQSPKYLFRKEGQNVTLSCEQNLNHDAMYWYRQDPGQGLRLIYYSQIVNDFQKGDIAEGYSVSREKKESFPLTVTSAQKNPTAFYLCASSMGTSELNEQYFGPGTRLTVT.

In its sample, this clone was seen once. The genes are TRBV24-1 and TRBJ1-5; D possibly corresponds to TRBD1 (6 bases). Trimming cost V 7 bases and J 1 base, with 7 bases left between them. CDR3 size: 13 residues. Germline lookup yields CDR1 KGHDR and CDR2 SFDVKD. The CDR3 loop is CATSQGSNQPQHF. CDR3 DNA: TGTGCCACCAGCCAGGGGAGCAATCAGCCCCAGCATTTT.

The rearrangement links TRBV5-1 to TRBJ2-3, with 8 bases matching TRBD2. Looked up from germline, CDR1 is SGHRS and CDR2 is YFSETQ. The CDR3 extends over 17 amino acids. With 0 bases clipped from V and 2 bases from J, the junction kept 8 bases outside the gene matches. CDR3 protein: CASSLASSSGATDTQYF. The CDR3 coding sequence is TGCGCCAGCAGCTTGGCCTCAAGTAGCGGGGCCACAGATACGCAGTATTTT. The full variable domain, in which reference TRBV5-1 and TRBJ2-3 provide the parts outside the CDR3, is KAGVTQTPRYLIKTRGQQVTLSCSPISGHRSVSWYQQTPGQGLQFLFEYFSETQRNKGNFPGRFSGRQFSNSRSEMNVSTLELGDSALYLCASSLASSSGATDTQYFGPGTRLTVL.

This chain uses TRBV5-1 with TRBJ2-1, with a possible D match to TRBD1 (6 bases). The V gene lost 2 bases and the J gene lost 6 bases, with 21 bases spanning the gap. This CDR3 is built from 17 residues. Germline assignment: CDR1 SGHRS and CDR2 YFSETQ. The CDR3 DNA reads TGCGCCAGCAGCTTTTATTCGGGACACGTCTTGGGCAATGAGCAGTTCTTC. It specifies CASSFYSGHVLGNEQFF.

J is TRBJ2-6 and V is TRBV7-9, with TRBD1 identical over 12 bases. The J segment lost 4 bases and the V segment lost 4 bases, leaving 8 bases of the junction unmatched. The CDR3 runs to 18 residues. Germline loops: CDR1 SEHNR, CDR2 FQNEAQ (reference sequence). CDR3 amino acids: CASSSPGQGAHGANVLTF. The CDR3 DNA reads TGTGCCAGCAGCTCACCGGGACAGGGGGCGCACGGGGCCAACGTCCTGACTTTC.

This clone was seen a handful of times. This chain uses TRBV6-5 with TRBJ1-3, with D uncertain. The CDR3 runs 13 residues. From germline, CDR1 is MNHEY and CDR2 SVGAGI. The V end lost 5 bases, the J end lost 4 bases, and 9 bases lay between the germline ends. For the CDR3, the DNA is TGTGCCAGCAGTCCCTACCGAGGAAACACCATATATTTT. This sequence encodes CASSPYRGNTIYF.

The table lists this clone with a count of one. This chain links TRBV18 with TRBJ2-3; maybe TRBD1 (5 bases). V lost 3 bases and J 6 bases, leaving 22 bases between the germline ends. The germline gives CDR1 KGHSH, CDR2 LQKENI. This CDR3 contains 17 residues. The chain's CDR3 is CASSPKGAARVEDTQYF. CDR3 sequence (DNA): TGTGCCAGCTCACCGAAAGGGGCCGCCAGGGTTGAGGATACGCAGTATTTT.